Below, 19 T cell receptor beta chains from the same sample are listed, as sequenced in a study of T-cell reconstitution after alpha-beta-depleted transplantation in children. Unique molecular identifiers featured in how the TCRbeta library was prepared. TCRdb processed the PCR reads anew with MiXCR; each CDR3 protein has one entry. The sample contains roughly 120,000 distinct CDR3 sequences, more than 20% of which appear only once. This material consisted of PBMCs, mostly from graft donor cells, taken 180 days after TCRalphabeta/CD19-depleted stem cell transplant. Source of these receptors: a male patient aged 2 to 10 who had a stem cell transplant for chronic granulomatous disease, so the T cells may come from the graft donor.

This clonotype occurred many times. The chain has TRBV18 and TRBJ2-5; no reliable D call. Germline CDR1 KGHSH, CDR2 LQKENI. The CDR3 has 12 residues. Between the trimmed V and J ends, which lost 4 bases and 0 bases, there was a span of 3 bases. The DNA for the CDR3 is TGTGCCAGCTCACAGTACCAAGAGACCCAGTACTTC. Amino acids: CASSQYQETQYF.

This chain joins TRBV30 and TRBJ1-1, with D perhaps TRBD1 (6 bases). Deletions cut 3 bases from V and 7 bases from J, with 9 bases between. The CDR3 runs to 11 residues. Germline assignment: CDR1 GTSNPN and CDR2 SVGIG (reference sequence). CDR3 in DNA: TGTGCCTGGAGCAAGGGGGGTGAAGCTTTCTTT. It is translated as CAWSKGGEAFF.

This clonotype was counted at least ten times. The chain joins TRBV5-1 to TRBJ2-5, with no clear D. The CDR3 contains 13 residues. Per the germline V gene, CDR1 is SGHRS and CDR2 is YFSETQ. Trimming took off 0 bases at V and 5 bases at J, with 8 bases between the two ends. CDR3 sequence: CASSLAVWETQYF. The CDR3 DNA is TGCGCCAGCAGCTTGGCCGTATGGGAGACCCAGTACTTC.

This chain joins TRBV7-6 and TRBJ2-1; TRBD2 agrees at 8 bases. Germline trimming cut 2 bases from V and 6 bases from J; bases unmatched to any gene: 6. The germline V gene encodes CDR1 SGHVS and CDR2 FNYEAQ. The CDR3 runs 15 residues. CDR3 in DNA: TGTGCCAGCAGCTTATCCTCGGGAGGGGGCAATGAGCAGTTCTTC. It yields the protein CASSLSSGGGNEQFF.

This sequence joins TRBV4-2 and TRBJ2-3, with D perhaps TRBD2 (6 bases). Germline CDR1 reads LGHNA; CDR2 reads YNFKEQ. CDR3 length equals 13 residues. Trimming took 0 bases from V and 5 from J, leaving 6 bases between them. This CDR3 reads CASSQDGGDTQYF. The DNA for the CDR3 is TGTGCCAGCAGCCAAGACGGGGGAGATACGCAGTATTTT.

This clonotype was picked up a small number of times. The chain joins TRBV5-1 to TRBJ1-5, with 7 bases fitting TRBD1. Germline lookup yields CDR1 SGHRS and CDR2 YFSETQ. The CDR3 is 17 amino acids. V trimming: 3 bases; J trimming: 7 bases; junction bases outside the gene matches: 16. CDR3 bases: TGCGCCAGCAGCTCCAAATGGGACAGAACGCAGAGACAGCCCCAGCATTTT. As protein: CASSSKWDRTQRQPQHF. Filled out from reference TRBV5-1 and TRBJ1-5, the complete variable domain reads KAGVTQTPRYLIKTRGQQVTLSCSPISGHRSVSWYQQTPGQGLQFLFEYFSETQRNKGNFPGRFSGRQFSNSRSEMNVSTLELGDSALYLCASSSKWDRTQRQPQHFGDGTRLSIL.

This clonotype was detected only a few times. This chain connects TRBV9 to TRBJ2-3, with D uncertain. V gave up 4 bases and J gave up 4 bases, with 10 bases separating them. Per germline, CDR1 SGDLS and CDR2 YYNGEE. The CDR3 totals 13 residues. The CDR3 region has the DNA TGTGCCAGCAGCCAGATCGGGTCAGATACGCAGTATTTT. Translated, it gives CASSQIGSDTQYF.

The chain is built from TRBV12-3 or TRBV12-4 and TRBJ1-6; D ambiguous. With 9 bases removed from V and 0 bases from J, the gap between germline ends came to 12 bases. The CDR3 extends over 15 amino acids. CDR3 nucleotides: TGTGCCAGTAACTACCTGGGCTCCTATAATTCACCCCTCCACTTT. This gives the protein CASNYLGSYNSPLHF.

This clonotype was counted many times. The J gene is TRBJ2-1, the V gene TRBV6-2 or TRBV6-3; D is unresolved. Trimming removed 5 bases at V and 11 bases at J, with 16 bases between. In germline, CDR1 is MNHEY, CDR2 SVGEGT. The CDR3 runs to 13 residues. The CDR3 is CASSGNSGVQQFF. CDR3 nucleotide sequence: TGTGCCAGCAGTGGCAACTCGGGCGTGCAGCAGTTCTTC.

This clonotype was detected many times. This chain links TRBV20-1 with TRBJ2-6, with no clear D. The V gene's germline CDR1 is DFQATT and CDR2 SNEGSKA (reference sequence). The CDR3 runs to 15 residues. The V and J ends lost 5 bases and 1 base respectively, with 12 bases between them. CDR3 nucleotides: TGCAGTGCTGGGGTACCTTGGTCTGGGGCCAACGTCCTGACTTTC. Translation: CSAGVPWSGANVLTF.

In its sample, this clonotype was seen many times. This chain connects TRBV5-1 to TRBJ2-1, with D perhaps TRBD2 (5 bases). V lost 4 bases and J lost 10, with 30 bases in between. This CDR3 comprises 18 residues. Germline CDR1 is SGHRS and CDR2 is YFSETQ. CDR3 in DNA: TGCGCCAGCAGCATACTAACCCCGGGAAGGACCGCAGAAGGAGAGCAGTTCTTC. Encoded protein: CASSILTPGRTAEGEQFF. Variable domain in full (rest from reference TRBV5-1 and TRBJ2-1): KAGVTQTPRYLIKTRGQQVTLSCSPISGHRSVSWYQQTPGQGLQFLFEYFSETQRNKGNFPGRFSGRQFSNSRSEMNVSTLELGDSALYLCASSILTPGRTAEGEQFFGPGTRLTVL.

This clonotype was seen many times. This sequence joins TRBV29-1 and TRBJ2-3; D not resolved. Germline V gene lookup returns CDR1 SQVTM and CDR2 ANQGSEA. The CDR3 has 14 residues. Deletions cut 3 bases from V and 1 base from J, with 11 bases between. DNA for the CDR3: TGCAGCGTTGAGGCCATAGAGGGCACAGATACGCAGTATTTT. Translation: CSVEAIEGTDTQYF.

This clonotype was observed many times. The rearrangement uses TRBV7-2 and TRBJ2-1; 7 bases fit TRBD1. The ends lost 2 bases at V and 4 bases at J; junction bases unmatched: 5. Germline values: CDR1 SGHTA, CDR2 FQGNSA. The CDR3 consists of 15 residues. The CDR3 region has the DNA TGTGCCAGCAGCTTAATAGGGGGCCGTTACAATGAGCAGTTCTTC. It translates to CASSLIGGRYNEQFF.

This clonotype was found many times. The chain employs TRBV4-1 and TRBJ1-1; D gene uncertain. In germline, CDR1 is MGHRA, CDR2 YSYEKL. The CDR3 has 20 residues. Deletions cut 0 bases from V and 0 bases from J, with 23 bases between. The CDR3 reads CASSQDPNIINSHLNTEAFF. DNA for the CDR3: TGCGCCAGCAGCCAAGATCCCAACATAATAAACAGCCATCTGAACACTGAAGCTTTCTTT.

The sample holds a few counts of this clonotype. The J gene is TRBJ1-2, the V gene TRBV9; D possibly corresponds to TRBD1 (5 bases). The germline V and J ends were trimmed by 3 bases and 4 bases, with 13 bases remaining between them. This CDR3 is built from 14 residues. Looked up from germline, CDR1 is SGDLS and CDR2 is YYNGEE. The CDR3, as DNA: TGTGCCAGCAGCGCGTCGCCAGGGTCCTATGGCTACACCTTC. Translating it yields CASSASPGSYGYTF.

This chain joins TRBV6-1 and TRBJ1-5, with a tentative D call TRBD1 (5 bases). In germline, CDR1 is MNHNS, CDR2 SASEGT. V was pared by 7 bases and J by 9 bases, with 16 bases between. This CDR3 is built from 13 residues. The CDR3 DNA reads TGTGCCAGCAAGGCAGGGAGCGGGATGCCCCAGCATTTT. It specifies CASKAGSGMPQHF.

The chain joins TRBV12-3 or TRBV12-4 to TRBJ2-1; D may be TRBD1 (6 bases). The V and J ends lost 8 bases and 7 bases respectively, with 18 bases between them. CDR3 length equals 14 residues. DNA for the CDR3: TGTGCCAGCCACCGACCTCCAGGGGCTAATGAGCAGTTCTTC. Residues: CASHRPPGANEQFF.

On this clonotype itself: This may be a read error: a much more frequent sequence differs by one nucleotide. The chain combines TRBV12-3 or TRBV12-4 with TRBJ1-1; a weak D match, TRBD1 (5 bases). V gave up 6 bases and J gave up 1 base, with 12 bases separating them. The CDR3 has 14 residues. The DNA of the CDR3 is TGTGCCAGCAGCTTATGGGGGGGGAACACTGAAGCTTTCTTT. Encoded protein: CASSLWGGNTEAFF.

The genes are TRBV12-3 or TRBV12-4 and TRBJ2-1, with TRBD2 as a possible D gene (6 bases). Trimming took 1 base from V and 6 from J, leaving 13 bases between them. There are 15 residues in the CDR3. The CDR3 spells CASSLEPGLRNEQFF. The CDR3 DNA reads TGTGCCAGCAGTTTAGAGCCGGGACTCCGCAATGAGCAGTTCTTC.